The table lists the clone carrying this T cell receptor (beta chain) with a few counts. Its antigen is undetermined. The entry originates in a study of CD8+ T cells in alopecia areata. Extraction and reverse transcription of RNA yielded cDNA as the sequencing template. Produced via immunoSEQ multiplex PCR; TCRdb's table is partial and in-frame only. The profile shows 200,000 to 250,000 clones, about three fifths of them singletons. Treatment defined: oral pan-JAK inhibitor, 5-10 mg twice daily. Germline assignment: CDR1 SQVTM and CDR2 ANQGSEA. The V gene lost 7 bases and the J gene lost 1 base, with 13 bases spanning the gap. CDR3 length equals 13 residues. Study findings and constraints: In blood and scalp, many expanded lesional clones persisted during tofacitinib. An increase in clonality over normal scalp was evident in lesional scalp, especially alopecia totalis/universalis.

This TCR came from a human donor with alopecia areata. The specimen comprised CD4+ T cells sorted from blood, sampled at week 4, from a patient treated with tofacitinib. This chain connects TRBV29-1 to TRBJ1-1; possibly TRBD1 for D (6 bases). For the CDR3, the DNA is TGCAGCGCCCGAGAACAGGGGAACACTGAAGCTTTCTTT. It is translated as CSAREQGNTEAFF.